Listed below are T cell receptor beta chains from one sample, sequenced in a study of cytomegalovirus exposure and HLA in healthy donors. The repertoire was sequenced with immunoSEQ multiplex PCR; TCRdb's copy has only in-frame clones and lacks some. This sample has about 84,000 clones, with roughly 63% found just once. Material: PBMCs. All receptors come from a woman between 40 and 55 years old in good health and CMV-seropositive. CDR3s include the opening cysteine and the closing phenylalanine or tryptophan. A D gene is named only where the DNA matches it firmly. Rows may omit the clone size; those that give it use once, few, many or a size class.

V	size	D	J	CDR3	DNA
TRBV29-1	-	-	TRBJ2-7	CSVERQDYPYEQYF	TGCAGCGTTGAACGGCAGGATTACCCCTACGAGCAGTACTTC
TRBV7-2	-	-	TRBJ2-7	CASSSPGSYEQYF	TGTGCCAGCAGCTCACCGGGGTCCTACGAGCAGTACTTC
TRBV27	-	TRBD1	TRBJ1-5	CASSPLEGAQPQHF	TGTGCCAGCAGCCCTTTGGAGGGGGCTCAGCCCCAGCATTTT
TRBV2	-	TRBD1	TRBJ1-5	CASSDRDRGVQPQHF	TGTGCCAGCAGTGATAGGGACAGGGGCGTTCAGCCCCAGCATTTT
TRBV28	-	-	TRBJ2-1	CASSSHSGGYNEQFF	TGTGCCAGCAGTTCCCATAGCGGCGGCTACAATGAGCAGTTCTTC
TRBV6-6	few	-	TRBJ1-2	CASSPVPGHSSGYTF	TGTGCCAGCAGTCCCGTGCCGGGTCATTCGTCTGGCTACACCTTC
TRBV11-2	-	TRBD2	TRBJ2-7	CASSLVSGSVYEQYF	TGTGCCAGCAGCTTAGTTAGCGGGAGTGTTTACGAGCAGTACTTC
TRBV10-3	-	-	TRBJ2-7	CAISGASTSYEQYF	TGTGCCATCAGTGGGGCATCAACTAGCTACGAGCAGTACTTC
TRBV7-2	few	-	TRBJ2-1	CASSLVAGNGNEQFF	TGTGCCAGCAGCTTAGTTGCTGGTAACGGGAATGAGCAGTTCTTC
TRBV4-3	-	TRBD2	TRBJ2-5	CASSPDGGGETQYF	TGCGCCAGCAGCCCGGACGGGGGGGGAGAGACCCAGTACTTC
TRBV7-6	-	-	TRBJ2-7	CASSLAGGSAYEQYF	TGTGCCAGCAGCTTAGCTGGCGGGTCTGCATACGAGCAGTACTTC
TRBV27	-	-	TRBJ1-5	CASSGGGAGNQPQHF	TGTGCCAGCAGCGGCGGGGGCGCTGGCAATCAGCCCCAGCATTTT
TRBV7-2	few	-	TRBJ1-1	CASSLVAGRRGRAFF	TGTGCCAGCAGCTTAGTGGCTGGTAGGCGGGGAAGAGCTTTCTTT
TRBV27	-	TRBD2	TRBJ2-1	CASSYSTSGYNEQFF	TGTGCCAGCAGTTATTCGACTAGCGGATACAATGAGCAGTTCTTC
TRBV5-1	-	TRBD1	TRBJ2-1	CASSLRTGDNEQFF	TGCGCCAGCAGCTTACGGACAGGGGACAATGAGCAGTTCTTC
TRBV7-8	-	TRBD2	TRBJ2-1	CASSAREGLDEQFF	TGTGCCAGCAGCGCTAGGGAGGGCCTCGATGAGCAGTTCTTC
TRBV6-1	-	TRBD2	TRBJ2-5	CASSGGTSGRQETQYF	TGTGCCAGCAGTGGGGGGACTAGCGGGAGGCAGGAGACCCAGTACTTC
TRBV28	-	TRBD1	TRBJ1-1	CASSTGENTEAFF	TGTGCCAGCAGCACAGGGGAGAACACTGAAGCTTTCTTT
TRBV19	-	-	TRBJ1-2	CASSYTNYGYTF	TGTGCCAGTAGCTATACTAACTATGGCTACACCTTC